The rows below give T cell receptor beta chains drawn from one sample of a study of T-cell reconstitution after alpha-beta-depleted transplantation in children. MiXCR was run by TCRdb on the PCR reads, yielding one entry per CDR3 protein. Among some 830,000 distinct CDR3 sequences listed, roughly 15% were seen once. The sample here was PBMCs, mostly from graft donor cells, taken 360 days after TCRalphabeta/CD19-depleted stem cell transplant. These receptors were obtained from a male patient younger than 18 who had a stem cell transplant for acute lymphoblastic leukemia, so the T cells may come from the graft donor. The CDR3 runs from the conserved cysteine through the conserved F or W. Fields, in order: clone size, D gene, J gene, V gene, CDR3 protein, CDR3 DNA. The D gene is left open where the match is weak. Where a row states a size, it is once, few, many or the class of an expanded clone; other rows omit it.

clone_size: -
d_call: -
j_call: TRBJ2-6
v_call: TRBV7-3
cdr3_aa: CASSLYGANVLTF
cdr3_nt: TGTGCCAGTAGCCTCTATGGGGCCAACGTCCTGACTTTC

clone_size: -
d_call: TRBD2
j_call: TRBJ2-7
v_call: TRBV29-1
cdr3_aa: CSVSGTSYEQYF
cdr3_nt: TGCAGCGTTAGCGGGACCTCCTACGAGCAGTACTTC

clone_size: once
d_call: TRBD1
j_call: TRBJ2-3
v_call: TRBV14
cdr3_aa: CASSQADRFSSTDTQYF
cdr3_nt: TGTGCCAGCAGTCAAGCGGACAGGTTCTCTAGCACAGATACGCAGTATTTT

clone_size: many
d_call: -
j_call: TRBJ2-1
v_call: TRBV12-3/TRBV12-4
cdr3_aa: CASSHGEQFF
cdr3_nt: TGTGCCAGCAGCCACGGCGAGCAGTTCTTC

clone_size: -
d_call: -
j_call: TRBJ1-5
v_call: TRBV5-1
cdr3_aa: CASSLAAVNQPQHF
cdr3_nt: TGCGCCAGCAGCTTGGCGGCAGTCAATCAGCCCCAGCATTTT

clone_size: few
d_call: TRBD2
j_call: TRBJ2-2
v_call: TRBV4-1
cdr3_aa: CASSQIAGGLGELFF
cdr3_nt: TGCGCCAGCAGCCAAATAGCGGGAGGTCTTGGGGAGCTGTTTTTT

clone_size: many
d_call: TRBD1
j_call: TRBJ2-1
v_call: TRBV24-1
cdr3_aa: CATSPQGAGNEQFF
cdr3_nt: TGTGCCACCAGTCCCCAGGGGGCGGGGAATGAGCAGTTCTTC

clone_size: -
d_call: TRBD1
j_call: TRBJ1-6
v_call: TRBV7-3
cdr3_aa: CASSLTYRGNSPLHF
cdr3_nt: TGTGCCAGCAGCTTAACGTACAGGGGGAATTCACCCCTCCACTTT

clone_size: -
d_call: -
j_call: TRBJ1-2
v_call: TRBV7-9
cdr3_aa: CASSSLREGRGYTF
cdr3_nt: TGTGCCAGCAGCTCCTTAAGGGAAGGCAGGGGCTACACCTTC

clone_size: -
d_call: -
j_call: TRBJ2-1
v_call: TRBV3-1
cdr3_aa: CASSLKGLPGTTMYSEQFF
cdr3_nt: TGTGCCAGCAGCCTAAAGGGGTTACCCGGGACCACGATGTACAGTGAGCAGTTCTTC

clone_size: -
d_call: TRBD2
j_call: TRBJ2-5
v_call: TRBV25-1
cdr3_aa: CASTRGGAETQYF
cdr3_nt: TGTGCCAGCACCCGGGGGGGCGCGGAGACCCAGTACTTC

clone_size: many
d_call: -
j_call: TRBJ2-3
v_call: TRBV11-2
cdr3_aa: CASSLNGGGGPDTQYF
cdr3_nt: TGTGCCAGCAGCTTAAATGGGGGAGGGGGGCCAGATACGCAGTATTTT

clone_size: many
d_call: -
j_call: TRBJ2-3
v_call: TRBV18
cdr3_aa: CASSPNTDTQYF
cdr3_nt: TGTGCCAGCAGTCCTAATACAGATACGCAGTATTTT

clone_size: few
d_call: -
j_call: TRBJ2-2
v_call: TRBV20-1
cdr3_aa: CSPGDHTGELFF
cdr3_nt: TGCAGCCCGGGAGATCACACCGGGGAGCTGTTTTTT

clone_size: -
d_call: -
j_call: TRBJ2-7
v_call: TRBV5-6
cdr3_aa: CASTFGTGEQYF
cdr3_nt: TGTGCCAGCACCTTCGGGACGGGCGAGCAGTACTTC

clone_size: few
d_call: TRBD1
j_call: TRBJ1-1
v_call: TRBV25-1
cdr3_aa: CASSQTPGQVNTEAFF
cdr3_nt: TGTGCCAGCAGTCAAACACCGGGACAGGTGAACACTGAAGCTTTCTTT

clone_size: -
d_call: TRBD2
j_call: TRBJ2-1
v_call: TRBV14
cdr3_aa: CASSQRRGSYNEQFF
cdr3_nt: TGTGCCAGCAGCCAGCGGCGGGGGTCCTACAATGAGCAGTTCTTC

clone_size: -
d_call: -
j_call: TRBJ1-3
v_call: TRBV7-8
cdr3_aa: CASSSSGHFSGNTIYF
cdr3_nt: TGTGCCAGCAGCTCCTCGGGACATTTCTCTGGAAACACCATATATTTT

clone_size: few
d_call: -
j_call: TRBJ2-7
v_call: TRBV2
cdr3_aa: CASSEYAFEQYF
cdr3_nt: TGTGCCAGCAGTGAATATGCGTTCGAGCAGTACTTC

clone_size: few
d_call: -
j_call: TRBJ1-1
v_call: TRBV11-2
cdr3_aa: CASSPPWYGGTEAFF
cdr3_nt: TGTGCCAGCAGCCCACCATGGTACGGGGGCACTGAAGCTTTCTTT

clone_size: -
d_call: -
j_call: TRBJ2-3
v_call: TRBV5-1
cdr3_aa: CASSLGNTIPPFGTDTQYF
cdr3_nt: TGCGCCAGCAGCTTGGGGAATACGATCCCCCCGTTCGGCACAGATACGCAGTATTTT

clone_size: -
d_call: -
j_call: TRBJ2-1
v_call: TRBV7-3
cdr3_aa: CASSLSVSKLKGLYNEQFF
cdr3_nt: TGTGCCAGCAGCTTAAGTGTGTCAAAATTGAAGGGCCTCTACAATGAGCAGTTCTTC

clone_size: few
d_call: -
j_call: TRBJ2-7
v_call: TRBV19
cdr3_aa: CASSIRLGSPYEQYF
cdr3_nt: TGTGCCAGTAGTATACGACTAGGATCTCCCTACGAGCAGTACTTC

clone_size: few
d_call: -
j_call: TRBJ2-7
v_call: TRBV5-6
cdr3_aa: CASSLTGQNYEQYF
cdr3_nt: TGTGCCAGCAGCTTAACCGGACAGAACTACGAGCAGTACTTC

clone_size: -
d_call: TRBD2
j_call: TRBJ2-7
v_call: TRBV7-8
cdr3_aa: CASSLAGQLYEQYF
cdr3_nt: TGTGCCAGCAGCCTAGCGGGACAGCTATACGAGCAGTACTTC

clone_size: few
d_call: TRBD2
j_call: TRBJ2-1
v_call: TRBV15
cdr3_aa: CATSRAPGLQYYNEQFF
cdr3_nt: TGTGCCACCAGCAGAGCCCCGGGACTACAATACTACAATGAGCAGTTCTTC

clone_size: few
d_call: TRBD1
j_call: TRBJ2-1
v_call: TRBV6-2/TRBV6-3
cdr3_aa: CVSGQLRGGEQFF
cdr3_nt: TGTGTTTCGGGACAGCTACGAGGCGGTGAGCAGTTCTTC

clone_size: few
d_call: -
j_call: TRBJ2-1
v_call: TRBV7-9
cdr3_aa: CASSGGLRSYNEQFF
cdr3_nt: TGTGCCAGCAGCGGGGGACTCCGCTCCTACAATGAGCAGTTCTTC

clone_size: -
d_call: TRBD2
j_call: TRBJ2-7
v_call: TRBV6-2/TRBV6-3
cdr3_aa: CASQTSGRAAYEQYF
cdr3_nt: TGTGCCAGCCAGACTAGCGGGAGGGCCGCATACGAGCAGTACTTC

clone_size: -
d_call: -
j_call: TRBJ1-4
v_call: TRBV5-1
cdr3_aa: CASRGGMAANMKEKLFF
cdr3_nt: TGCGCCAGCAGAGGGGGGATGGCCGCCAACATGAAGGAAAAACTGTTTTTT

clone_size: few
d_call: TRBD1
j_call: TRBJ2-3
v_call: TRBV5-1
cdr3_aa: CASRIRGPSTDTQYF
cdr3_nt: TGCGCCAGCAGGATTAGGGGGCCCAGCACAGATACGCAGTATTTT

clone_size: -
d_call: TRBD1
j_call: TRBJ2-1
v_call: TRBV5-4
cdr3_aa: CASSLARGRGRAASYNEQFF
cdr3_nt: TGTGCCAGCAGCTTGGCTAGAGGCAGGGGGCGCGCAGCCTCCTACAATGAGCAGTTCTTC